Presented here are 25 T cell receptor beta chains from one specimen sequenced in a study of OX40 agonist ivuxolimab in advanced cancers. Receptor libraries were prepared by the immunoSEQ multiplex PCR assay. Sourced from immuneACCESS, this table was stored by TCRdb with only in-frame sequences that have V and J called. A share of the clones is absent; for the studies checked, an unresolved V gene accounts for under half, and the remainder has no known explanation. This sample lists some 80,000 clones; roughly 80% were detected once. Under 8% of the sample comes from the top ten. The sample was CD4+ or CD8+ T cells sorted from blood, taken in a trial of the OX40 agonist ivuxolimab. The receptor source for this set is an adult with an advanced solid tumor such as melanoma, head and neck, liver or kidney cancer.

V gene TRBV5-6 combines with J gene TRBJ1-4, with D uncertain. Trimming removed 0 bases from V and 7 bases from J, with 10 bases in between. The CDR3 covers 14 residues. Germline lookup yields CDR1 SGHDT and CDR2 YYEEEE. The CDR3 reads CASSLAMGSEKLFF. CDR3 DNA: TGTGCCAGCAGCTTGGCCATGGGATCTGAAAAACTGTTTTTT. Full variable domain (rest looked up from reference TRBV5-6 and TRBJ1-4): DAGVTQSPTHLIKTRGQQVTLRCSPKSGHDTVSWYQQALGQGPQFIFQYYEEEERQRGNFPDRFSGHQFPNYSSELNVNALLLGDSALYLCASSLAMGSEKLFFGSGTQLSVL.

This chain uses TRBV5-1 with TRBJ1-6, with D unclear. This CDR3 region has 14 residues. The V end was cut by 0 bases, the J end by 8 bases, with 9 bases between. CDR1 and CDR2 from the germline V gene are SGHRS and YFSETQ. CDR3 nucleotide sequence: TGCGCCAGCAGCTTGGGTACTCTTGATTCACCCCTCCACTTT. Translating it yields CASSLGTLDSPLHF.

A few counts support this clone. V is TRBV6-1 and J is TRBJ1-1, with D maybe TRBD1 (6 bases). Germline V gene data show CDR1 as MNHNS and CDR2 as SASEGT. Between the trimmed V and J ends, which lost 6 bases and 2 bases, there was a span of 16 bases. The CDR3 has 15 amino acids. CDR3: CASRPRDTRNTEAFF. For the CDR3, the DNA is TGTGCCAGCAGACCACGGGACACTCGTAACACTGAAGCTTTCTTT.

V usage is TRBV19 and J usage is TRBJ1-5, with D tentatively TRBD1 (6 bases). Looked up from germline, CDR1 is LNHDA and CDR2 is SQIVND (reference sequence). The CDR3 contains 16 residues. Trimming removed 4 bases at V and 8 bases at J, with 21 bases between. The CDR3 DNA sequence: TGTGCCAGTAGTACAAATACCCTCGACAGGACTAAGCCCCAGCATTTT. Translated: CASSTNTLDRTKPQHF. Supplemented by reference TRBV19 and TRBJ1-5, the full variable domain reads DGGITQSPKYLFRKEGQNVTLSCEQNLNHDAMYWYRQDPGQGLRLIYYSQIVNDFQKGDIAEGYSVSREKKESFPLTVTSAQKNPTAFYLCASSTNTLDRTKPQHFGDGTRLSIL.

The chain couples TRBV27 to TRBJ1-5, with 10 bases lining up with TRBD1. The J segment lost 3 bases and the V segment lost 0 bases, leaving 5 bases of the junction unmatched. The CDR3 is made up of 17 amino acids. Germline-derived CDR1 and CDR2 are MNHEY and SMNVEV (reference sequence). Here the CDR3 DNA reads TGTGCCAGCAGTTTATCCCGGGACAGGGGTCCCAATCAGCCCCAGCATTTT. Its translation is CASSLSRDRGPNQPQHF.

The V and J genes are TRBV5-6 and TRBJ2-5; D gene uncertain. CDR3 length equals 12 residues. Germline CDR1 SGHDT, CDR2 YYEEEE. V shed 4 bases and J shed 4 bases, with 8 bases lying between them. The CDR3 sequence: CASSPSTETQYF. As DNA, the CDR3 is TGTGCCAGCAGCCCATCGACAGAGACCCAGTACTTC. The whole variable domain, remainder taken from reference TRBV5-6 and TRBJ2-5, is DAGVTQSPTHLIKTRGQQVTLRCSPKSGHDTVSWYQQALGQGPQFIFQYYEEEERQRGNFPDRFSGHQFPNYSSELNVNALLLGDSALYLCASSPSTETQYFGPGTRLLVL.

This rearrangement joins TRBV18 to TRBJ2-5; D might be TRBD2 (7 bases). V was shortened by 3 bases and J by 2 bases, with 13 bases between the two germline ends. This CDR3 is 15 amino acids long. CDR1 and CDR2 from the germline V gene are KGHSH and LQKENI. The CDR3 DNA follows: TGTGCCAGCTCACCCCGCGGGGGCAATCAAGAGACCCAGTACTTC. It specifies CASSPRGGNQETQYF.

The chain combines TRBV27 with TRBJ1-5; the D is unclear. Between the trimmed V and J ends, which lost 5 bases and 9 bases, there was a span of 11 bases. The germline V gene has CDR1 MNHEY and CDR2 SMNVEV (reference sequence). The CDR3 totals 12 residues. The CDR3 nucleotides read TGTGCCAGCAGTCCCCTCCGGGGGCCCCAGCATTTT. This gives the protein CASSPLRGPQHF.

The chain has TRBV11-3 and TRBJ1-4, with D possibly TRBD1 on 6 matching bases. V lost 5 bases and J 8 bases, leaving 18 bases between the germline ends. Germline V lookup: CDR1 SGHNT, CDR2 YENEEA. There are 15 residues in the CDR3. CDR3 sequence: CASSLRRGAGEKLFF. The CDR3 DNA sequence: TGTGCCAGCAGCCTCCGGAGGGGGGCGGGAGAAAAACTGTTTTTT.

This clone has just a few counts. The V and J genes are TRBV7-6 and TRBJ2-1, with a weak D call TRBD1 (6 bases). Germline V lookup: CDR1 SGHVS, CDR2 FNYEAQ. This CDR3 comprises 15 residues. V was clipped by 1 base and J by 10 bases, with 17 bases between them. CDR3 nucleotides: TGTGCCAGCAGCTTAGGTAGCACAAAAACAGGGGAGCAGTTCTTC. Protein product: CASSLGSTKTGEQFF.

The CDR3 coding sequence is TGTGCCAGTAGTGGACTGCACCACCGCTATGGCTACACCTTC. This gives the protein CASSGLHHRYGYTF. The V and J genes are TRBV19 and TRBJ1-2; D is unclear. The CDR3 is made up of 14 amino acids. Germline values: CDR1 LNHDA, CDR2 SQIVND (reference sequence). The V end lost 5 bases, the J end lost 4 bases, and 14 bases lay between the germline ends.

V usage is TRBV28 and J usage is TRBJ1-1; 8 nucleotides line up with TRBD1. Germline-derived CDR1 and CDR2 are MDHEN and SYDVKM. The CDR3 has 15 residues. V dropped 5 bases and J dropped 6; count of bases not matched to a gene: 11. This CDR3 is CASSTRQGYASEAFF. CDR3 DNA sequence: TGTGCCAGCAGTACACGACAGGGGTACGCCTCTGAAGCTTTCTTT.

Concerning this clone: Other DNA sequences in this specimen translate into the identical CDR3. The J gene is TRBJ1-1, the V gene TRBV5-6; D is undetermined. Trimming stripped 2 bases from V and 4 bases from J, with 6 bases between. This CDR3 comprises 12 residues. Germline loops: CDR1 SGHDT, CDR2 YYEEEE. CDR3 in DNA: TGTGCCAGCAGCTTCCGAGTCACTGAAGCTTTCTTT. Protein sequence: CASSFRVTEAFF. The full variable domain, its missing parts supplied by reference TRBV5-6 and TRBJ1-1, is DAGVTQSPTHLIKTRGQQVTLRCSPKSGHDTVSWYQQALGQGPQFIFQYYEEEERQRGNFPDRFSGHQFPNYSSELNVNALLLGDSALYLCASSFRVTEAFFGQGTRLTVV.

This clone was seen just once. This chain links TRBV11-3 with TRBJ2-7; the match to TRBD1 covers 9 bases. J gave up 3 bases and V 5 bases, and 2 bases lay outside the gene matches. The CDR3 spans 13 residues. CDR1 is SGHNT and CDR2 is YENEEA in the germline V gene. CDR3 nucleotides: TGTGCCAGCAGCCCGGGACAGGGCTACGAGCAGTACTTC. Protein sequence: CASSPGQGYEQYF.

The genes are TRBV7-6 and TRBJ2-1, with 7 bases lining up with TRBD1. This CDR3 has 16 amino acids. The V gene end was trimmed by 3 bases and the J gene end by 6 bases; junction bases not matched to a gene: 11. From germline, CDR1 is SGHVS and CDR2 FNYEAQ. CDR3 sequence: CASSFGRQGVSNEQFF. The CDR3 coding sequence is TGTGCCAGCAGCTTTGGGCGACAGGGTGTGAGCAATGAGCAGTTCTTC.

CDR3 coding DNA: TGTGCCACTTCACACACTAGCGGGGTTCTTGAAAAACTGTTTTTT. Translation: CATSHTSGVLEKLFF. This chain links TRBV19 with TRBJ1-4; no clear D gene. The V end lost 10 bases, the J end lost 7 bases, and 22 bases lay between the germline ends. The germline gives CDR1 LNHDA, CDR2 SQIVND (reference sequence). This CDR3 has 15 residues.

This chain connects TRBV7-2 to TRBJ1-1, with 8 bases that match TRBD1. CDR3 length: 14 amino acids. J lost 7 bases, V lost 3 bases, and 7 bases had no gene match. The germline V gene encodes CDR1 SGHTA and CDR2 FQGNSA. DNA of the CDR3: TGTGCCAGCAGCTTTACCCCGGGACAGGTTGAAGCTTTCTTT. Residues: CASSFTPGQVEAFF.

This clone has a single count. The J gene is TRBJ2-2, the V gene TRBV30; D is unresolved. The germline gives CDR1 GTSNPN, CDR2 SVGIG (reference sequence). Trimming removed 1 base from V and 2 bases from J, with 5 bases in between. This CDR3 spans 13 amino acids. In nucleotides, the CDR3 is TGTGCCTGGAGTGGTATAAACACCGGGGAGCTGTTTTTT. This translates into CAWSGINTGELFF.

The chain links TRBV6-6 to TRBJ2-7; 9 nucleotides align to TRBD2. The CDR3 covers 14 residues. V shed 4 bases, J shed 2 bases, and the junction held 3 bases outside the gene matches. Germline lookup yields CDR1 MNHNY and CDR2 SVGAGI (reference sequence). The CDR3 here is CASSSSGVPYEQYF. CDR3 nucleotide sequence: TGTGCCAGCAGTTCTAGCGGGGTTCCCTACGAGCAGTACTTC.

The J gene is TRBJ2-1, the V gene TRBV11-3; 8 bases fit TRBD1. With V trimmed by 5 bases and J by 0 bases, 3 bases remained unmatched. The CDR3 contains 15 residues. Germline V CDR1 and CDR2: SGHNT, YENEEA. CDR3 coding DNA: TGTGCCAGCAGCCCAGGGACAGGCTCCTACAATGAGCAGTTCTTC. It yields the protein CASSPGTGSYNEQFF.

The rearrangement joins TRBV7-9 to TRBJ2-5; D might be TRBD1 (5 bases). The end of the DNA fits TRBJ2-7 better, so the J call may be wrong. CDR3 length equals 15 residues. The germline gives CDR1 SEHNR, CDR2 FQNEAQ (reference sequence). The chain's CDR3 is CASSITDILSYEQYF. CDR3 nucleotides: TGTGCCAGCAGTATCACGGACATACTCTCCTACGAGCAGTACTTC.

This chain connects TRBV6-1 to TRBJ2-7; D may be TRBD1 (6 bases). V was shortened by 5 bases and J by 2 bases, with 13 bases between the two germline ends. The CDR3 sequence is 14 residues long. The germline V gene has CDR1 MNHNS and CDR2 SASEGT. This chain's CDR3 is CASSYRTEAYEQYF. The DNA of the CDR3 is TGTGCCAGCAGTTATAGGACAGAAGCCTACGAGCAGTACTTC.

The rearrangement uses TRBV5-1 and TRBJ1-1; D is unclear. Trimming stripped 0 bases from V and 1 base from J, with 7 bases between. Germline CDR1 SGHRS, CDR2 YFSETQ. The CDR3 runs 14 residues. The CDR3 protein is CASSLGHQNTEAFF. The CDR3 DNA is TGCGCCAGCAGCTTGGGACACCAGAACACTGAAGCTTTCTTT.

The V and J genes are TRBV2 and TRBJ2-7; a possible D gene is TRBD2 (5 bases). V was pared by 5 bases and J by 2 bases, with 13 bases between. The germline gives CDR1 SNHLY, CDR2 FYNNEI. CDR3 length: 14 amino acids. DNA for the CDR3: TGTGCCAGCAGTACCACCACTAGACCCTACGAGCAGTACTTC. This encodes CASSTTTRPYEQYF.

This clone was recorded only once. This chain's CDR3 is CASRRQSSTPYEQYF. The DNA for the CDR3 is TGTGCCAGCAGGCGACAGAGTTCAACCCCCTACGAGCAGTACTTC. The V and J genes are TRBV6-5 and TRBJ2-7; tentative D call: TRBD1 (5 bases). This CDR3 is built from 15 residues. The germline CDR1 and CDR2 sequences are MNHEY and SVGAGI. Trimming took off 6 bases at V and 2 bases at J, with 17 bases between the two ends.